This T cell receptor (beta chain) was identified during a study of response to subunit inactivated influenza vaccine. TCRdb processed the RT-PCR reads anew with MiXCR; each CDR3 protein has one entry. The data show 600,000 to 700,000 distinct CDR3 sequences, about 15% seen once. The CDR3 has 15 amino acids. Germline V gene lookup returns CDR1 LGHDT and CDR2 YNNKEL (reference sequence). Trimming at V came to 0 bases and at J to 5 bases, leaving 4 bases not matched to a gene. The origin of this receptor is a man aged 45-60 years who received an inactivated influenza vaccine. Sequencing was performed on PBMCs from blood, taken roughly 15 days before vaccination. The rearrangement joins TRBV3-1 to TRBJ2-7; TRBD1 matches at 10 bases. The DNA of the CDR3 is TGTGCCAGCAGCCAAGACGACAGGGGGCGACACGAGCAGTACTTC. Its protein product is CASSQDDRGRHEQYF.